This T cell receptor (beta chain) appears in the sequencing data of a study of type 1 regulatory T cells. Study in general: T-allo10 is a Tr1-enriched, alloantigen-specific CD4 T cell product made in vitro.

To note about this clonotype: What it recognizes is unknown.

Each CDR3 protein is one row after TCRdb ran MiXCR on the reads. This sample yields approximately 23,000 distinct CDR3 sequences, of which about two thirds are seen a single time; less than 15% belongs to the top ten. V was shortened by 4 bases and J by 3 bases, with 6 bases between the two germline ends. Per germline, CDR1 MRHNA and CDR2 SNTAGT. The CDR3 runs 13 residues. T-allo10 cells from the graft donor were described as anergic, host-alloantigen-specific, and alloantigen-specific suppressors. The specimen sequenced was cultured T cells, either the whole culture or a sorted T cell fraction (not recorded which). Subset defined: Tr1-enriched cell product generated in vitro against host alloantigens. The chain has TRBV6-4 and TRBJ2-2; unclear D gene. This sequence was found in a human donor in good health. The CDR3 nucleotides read TGTGCCAGCAGTGGGTCCCACACCGGGGAGCTGTTTTTT. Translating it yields CASSGSHTGELFF.